Below are 14 T cell receptor beta chains sequenced from a single sample in a study of cytomegalovirus exposure and HLA in healthy donors. PCR amplification relied on 60 Vbeta primers (plus 13 Jbeta primers). Method: immunoSEQ multiplex PCR; TCRdb's copy keeps in-frame clones and lacks some. The sample comprises about 98,000 clones, nearly 65% of which are singletons, and 4.5% to 5% rests with the top ten. The material sequenced was PBMCs. The receptors here all came from a human donor in good health.

This sequence joins TRBV6-5 and TRBJ1-4, with 9 bases matching TRBD1. Germline V CDR1 and CDR2: MNHEY, SVGAGI. CDR3 length: 15 amino acids. Trimming removed 6 bases from V and 7 bases from J; junction bases left unmatched: 9. CDR3 amino acids: CASSLTGGKGEKLFF. CDR3 DNA: TGTGCCAGCAGCCTAACAGGGGGCAAGGGTGAAAAACTGTTTTTT.

V usage is TRBV28 and J usage is TRBJ2-7; TRBD2 matches 8 bases. V was pared by 8 bases and J by 4 bases, with 7 bases of the junction left unmatched. Germline V CDR1 and CDR2: MDHEN, SYDVKM. This CDR3 has 13 amino acids. The DNA of the CDR3 is TGTGCCAGCGGTGGACTAGCTCGGTACGAGCAGTACTTC. Amino acid sequence: CASGGLARYEQYF.

This clone was seen more than once but under ten times. The rearrangement links TRBV28 to TRBJ1-5; 7 bases match TRBD1. The V gene's germline CDR1 is MDHEN and CDR2 SYDVKM. The CDR3 has 14 amino acids. V gave up 2 bases and J gave up 6 bases; unmatched junction bases: 4. CDR3 nucleotide sequence: TGTGCCAGCAGTTTAAGAGGGGGCACTCAGCCCCAGCATTTT. Amino acid sequence: CASSLRGGTQPQHF.

The rearrangement uses TRBV7-9 and TRBJ1-5, with D possibly being TRBD1 (6 bases). The germline V gene has CDR1 SEHNR and CDR2 FQNEAQ (reference sequence). V gave up 5 bases and J gave up 6 bases, with 17 bases separating them. The CDR3 has 15 residues. Here the CDR3 reads CASSLSQGTSQPQHF. CDR3 DNA: TGTGCCAGCAGCCTAAGCCAGGGGACCAGTCAGCCCCAGCATTTT.

This clone came up a few times. The gene calls are TRBV6-1 and TRBJ2-7; 12 bases fit TRBD2. V was pared by 2 bases and J by 5 bases, with 4 bases of the junction left unmatched. The CDR3 is made up of 15 amino acids. Germline V lookup: CDR1 MNHNS, CDR2 SASEGT. CDR3 coding DNA: TGTGCCAGCAGTGAACTAGCGGGAGGGCCCCACGAGCAGTACTTC. It is translated as CASSELAGGPHEQYF.

This clone was observed a single time. The chain uses TRBV6-5 and TRBJ2-5; the match to TRBD2 covers 7 bases. Gene TRBJ2-7 matches the end of the DNA better, so the J call may be wrong. CDR1 is MNHEY and CDR2 is SVGAGI in the germline V gene. The CDR3 runs to 14 residues. The CDR3 DNA sequence: TGTGCCAGCAGTTACTTCGGGGGGACCTACGAGCAGTACTTC. This encodes CASSYFGGTYEQYF.

In this sample, this clone turned up a few times. The chain uses TRBV28 and TRBJ1-1; D gene unclear. V shed 4 bases and J shed 1 base, with 13 bases lying between them. The CDR3 is 15 residues long. CDR1 is MDHEN and CDR2 is SYDVKM in the germline V gene. The CDR3 here is CASSSTPSGNTEAFF. The DNA of the CDR3 is TGTGCCAGCAGTTCGACGCCATCGGGGAACACTGAAGCTTTCTTT.

The chain joins TRBV27 to TRBJ2-4; the match to TRBD1 covers 7 bases. The CDR3 has 16 residues. The germline CDR1 and CDR2 sequences are MNHEY and SMNVEV (reference sequence). With V trimmed by 10 bases and J by 0 bases, 12 bases remained unmatched. CDR3 residues: CATQTGTALAKNIQYF. CDR3 coding DNA: TGTGCCACACAGACCGGGACAGCTCTAGCCAAAAACATTCAGTACTTC.

The CDR3 reads CASGFGTANEKLFF. Written as DNA, the CDR3 is TGCGCCAGCGGGTTCGGGACAGCGAATGAAAAACTGTTTTTT. This rearrangement joins TRBV5-1 to TRBJ1-4, with 7 bases lining up with TRBD1. The CDR3 has 14 residues. Germline assignment: CDR1 SGHRS and CDR2 YFSETQ. J lost 5 bases, V lost 7 bases, and 8 bases had no gene match.

The rearrangement links TRBV2 to TRBJ2-3, with 9 bases that match TRBD1. Unmatched junction bases numbered 10, after V lost 6 bases and J lost 3 bases. The germline V gene has CDR1 SNHLY and CDR2 FYNNEI. The CDR3 is made up of 16 amino acids. The CDR3 region is CASSMGQGASTDTQYF. CDR3 in DNA: TGTGCCAGCAGCATGGGACAGGGAGCTTCGACAGATACGCAGTATTTT.

The J gene is TRBJ2-7, the V gene TRBV29-1, with 8 bases fitting TRBD2. In germline, CDR1 is SQVTM, CDR2 ANQGSEA. The CDR3 sequence is 19 residues long. V shed 1 base and J 0 bases; nucleotides not matched to a gene: 17. For the CDR3, the DNA is TGCAGCGTTGAAGGGAGGCAAGCGGGAGAATCGGGAGGCTCCTACGAGCAGTACTTC. Encoded protein: CSVEGRQAGESGGSYEQYF.

The J gene is TRBJ1-2, the V gene TRBV5-6; TRBD1 might be the D (5 bases). Trimming shortened V by 4 bases and J by 4 bases, and 14 bases separated the two germline ends. The CDR3 consists of 14 residues. The germline V gene has CDR1 SGHDT and CDR2 YYEEEE. Here the CDR3 reads CASSPRWGVYGYTF. The CDR3 coding sequence is TGTGCCAGCAGCCCCAGGTGGGGCGTCTATGGCTACACCTTC.

CDR3 DNA: TGTGCCACGATAGGACAGGGCACTGAAGCTTTCTTT. The encoded protein is CATIGQGTEAFF. The V call is TRBV27, the J call TRBJ1-1, with 8 bases matching TRBD1. There are 12 residues in the CDR3. The trim removed 10 bases at V and 4 bases at J, leaving 5 bases unmatched. Germline loops: CDR1 MNHEY, CDR2 SMNVEV (reference sequence).

The sample holds a few counts of this clone. The chain recombines TRBV4-1 with TRBJ2-5; the match to TRBD2 covers 7 bases. Trimming cost V 4 bases and J 0 bases; bases outside gene matches: 5. This CDR3 has 15 amino acids. Germline-derived CDR1 and CDR2 are MGHRA and YSYEKL. The CDR3 protein is CASSLHGTNQETQYF. CDR3 nucleotide sequence: TGCGCCAGCAGCCTCCATGGGACTAACCAAGAGACCCAGTACTTC.